Listed here are 24 T cell receptor beta chains from one sample, sequenced in a study of CD8 T cells in Susac syndrome. cDNA came from about 0.51 to 1 ug RNA primed by random hexamers. TCRdb passed the immunoSEQ multiplex PCR reads through MiXCR, listing each CDR3 protein once. Of approximately 190,000 distinct CDR3 sequences in the sample, roughly 95% are singletons; the top ten hold approximately 0.089%. The sequencing input was CD4+ T cells from PBMCs. The origin of the receptors is a human donor with Susac syndrome.

This clonotype was detected once. One end of the junction is discordant with germline, which a read error may explain. The chain links TRBV7-7 to TRBJ2-7; 7 nucleotides agree with TRBD1. The CDR3 spans 15 residues. Per the germline V gene, CDR1 is SSHAT and CDR2 is FNYEAQ (reference sequence). Here the CDR3 reads CASSTNRGPIYEQYF. The CDR3 DNA follows: TGTGCTAGCAGTACTAACAGGGGACCAATCTACGAGCAGTACTTC.

This clonotype was recorded a few times. The chain combines TRBV6-5 with TRBJ2-3, with TRBD2 matching over 8 bases. The CDR3 length is 14 residues. J lost 0 bases, V lost 4 bases, and 0 bases had no gene match. Germline V gene sequence: CDR1 MNHEY, CDR2 SVGAGI. The CDR3 nucleotides read TGTGCCAGCAGTTCTAGCGGGAGCACAGATACGCAGTATTTT. Encoded protein: CASSSSGSTDTQYF.

The rearrangement joins TRBV7-8 to TRBJ2-3; 9 bases match TRBD1. CDR3 size: 15 residues. Germline lookup yields CDR1 SGHVS and CDR2 FQNEAQ. The ends lost 6 bases at V and 3 bases at J; junction bases unmatched: 7. This CDR3 reads CASSHGTGRTDTQYF. The CDR3 DNA follows: TGTGCCAGCAGTCACGGGACAGGGCGAACAGATACGCAGTATTTT.

This chain joins TRBV7-9 and TRBJ2-6, with a possible D match to TRBD1 (5 bases). There are 15 residues in the CDR3. Looked up from germline, CDR1 is SEHNR and CDR2 is FQNEAQ (reference sequence). The V gene lost 5 bases and the J gene lost 2 bases, with 10 bases spanning the gap. As DNA, the CDR3 is TGTGCCAGCAGCCGTTTGGGGCCTGGGGCCAACGTCCTGACTTTC. It translates to CASSRLGPGANVLTF.

The chain joins TRBV30 to TRBJ1-2, with 7 nucleotides matching TRBD1. This CDR3 region has 12 residues. CDR1 is GTSNPN and CDR2 is SVGIG in the germline V gene (reference sequence). Germline trimming cut 4 bases from V and 5 bases from J; bases unmatched to any gene: 4. CDR3 amino acids: CAWTAGGYGYTF. The DNA of the CDR3 is TGTGCCTGGACCGCAGGGGGGTATGGCTACACCTTC.

The rearrangement joins TRBV6-5 to TRBJ1-1; 8 positions agree with TRBD1. This CDR3 is built from 14 residues. V gave up 3 bases and J gave up 3 bases; unmatched junction bases: 3. Per germline, CDR1 MNHEY and CDR2 SVGAGI. CDR3 nucleotides: TGTGCCAGCAGTTATTCAGGGGGCCACACTGAAGCTTTCTTT. It translates to CASSYSGGHTEAFF.

The chain joins TRBV5-4 to TRBJ1-2, with D perhaps TRBD1 (5 bases). CDR1 and CDR2 from the germline V gene are SGHNT and YYREEE (reference sequence). This CDR3 contains 14 residues. The germline V and J ends were trimmed by 4 bases and 9 bases, with 19 bases remaining between them. DNA of the CDR3: TGTGCCAGCAGCCCGGACGTCCAGGGCTTGCGCTACACCTTC. Translation: CASSPDVQGLRYTF.

This clonotype has just a few counts. V usage is TRBV28 and J usage is TRBJ2-1, with TRBD1 matching 9 bases. The V and J ends lost 0 bases and 4 bases, in that order; junction bases with no gene match: 7. The germline CDR1 and CDR2 sequences are MDHEN and SYDVKM. The CDR3 has 17 residues. The CDR3 here is CASSLWGGQGTYNEQFF. The CDR3 DNA is TGTGCCAGCAGTTTATGGGGGGGACAGGGTACTTACAATGAGCAGTTCTTC.

V usage is TRBV23-1 and J usage is TRBJ1-3; 8 bases are shared with TRBD1. TRBV23-1 is marked as an open reading frame, function uncertain. This CDR3 spans 15 amino acids. Trimming at V came to 4 bases and at J to 2 bases, leaving 4 bases not matched to a gene. CDR3 in amino acids: CASSRDRGTGNTIYF. For the CDR3, the DNA is TGCGCCAGCAGTCGTGACAGGGGAACTGGAAACACCATATATTTT.

V usage is TRBV5-4 and J usage is TRBJ2-5, with D perhaps being TRBD1 or TRBD2 (5 bases each). The J call may be wrong; the DNA end is better matched by TRBJ2-1. Germline lookup yields CDR1 SGHNT and CDR2 YYREEE (reference sequence). This CDR3 spans 11 amino acids. The CDR3 DNA follows: TGTGCCAGCAGCTTTTCAGGGACCCAGTTCTTC. Protein sequence: CASSFSGTQFF.

The count of this clonotype is one. This chain connects TRBV27 to TRBJ2-5; D unclear. The CDR3 consists of 13 residues. The germline V gene has CDR1 MNHEY and CDR2 SMNVEV (reference sequence). Trimming took off 6 bases at V and 2 bases at J, with 10 bases between the two ends. In nucleotides, the CDR3 is TGTGCCAGCAGCGCGAGATTTCAAGAGACCCAGTACTTC. Residues: CASSARFQETQYF.

The chain employs TRBV4-2 and TRBJ2-3; TRBD2 matches 13 bases. In germline, CDR1 is LGHNA, CDR2 YNFKEQ. Unmatched junction bases numbered 8, after V lost 5 bases and J lost 6 bases. The CDR3 loop spans 16 amino acids. As DNA, the CDR3 is TGTGCCAGCAGCGAAACTAGCGGGGGGGCGGGTGATACGCAGTATTTT. Residues: CASSETSGGAGDTQYF.

The gene calls are TRBV25-1 and TRBJ2-1; the D gene is possibly TRBD1 (6 bases). This CDR3 has 14 residues. The V end lost 5 bases, the J end lost 5 bases, and 13 bases lay between the germline ends. Germline V gives CDR1 MGHDK, CDR2 SYGVNS. DNA of the CDR3: TGTGCCAGCAGTATTAACAGGGATCACAATGAGCAGTTCTTC. It translates to CASSINRDHNEQFF.

The chain combines TRBV6-6 with TRBJ2-1; D unresolved. This CDR3 region has 13 residues. Trimming took off 4 bases at V and 8 bases at J, with 12 bases between the two ends. CDR1 MNHNY and CDR2 SVGAGI come from the germline V gene (reference sequence). CDR3 loop: CASSLPVVDEQFF. DNA for the CDR3: TGTGCCAGCAGTTTGCCCGTAGTCGATGAGCAGTTCTTC.

This chain uses TRBV18 with TRBJ2-3, with D unresolved. The CDR3 consists of 14 residues. Germline CDR1 is KGHSH and CDR2 is LQKENI. V was shortened by 2 bases and J by 6 bases, with 12 bases between the two germline ends. The CDR3 nucleotides are TGTGCCAGCTCACCAATACCCCCCGCCGATACGCAGTATTTT. Its translation is CASSPIPPADTQYF.

The gene calls are TRBV5-4 and TRBJ2-1; 8 bases line up with TRBD2. The CDR3 has 16 amino acids. The junction had 5 bases not matched to a gene; V was cut back by 3 bases and J by 0 bases. From germline, CDR1 is SGHNT and CDR2 YYREEE (reference sequence). CDR3: CASSSHGGASYNEQFF. The CDR3 bases are TGTGCCAGCAGCTCCCACGGGGGGGCCTCCTACAATGAGCAGTTCTTC.

The chain employs TRBV11-3 and TRBJ2-1, with 8 bases identical to TRBD1. The germline CDR1 and CDR2 sequences are SGHNT and YENEEA. Trimming took 3 bases from V and 5 from J; bases not matched to a gene: 6. CDR3 length: 15 residues. The CDR3 DNA reads as TGTGCCAGCAGCTTTGAGGCAGGGGGCCACAATGAGCAGTTCTTC. This codes for CASSFEAGGHNEQFF.

The V call is TRBV10-2, the J call TRBJ2-1; 7 bases agree with TRBD2. CDR1 is WSHSY and CDR2 is SAAADI in the germline V gene. The CDR3 has 13 amino acids. V lost 6 bases to trimming and J lost 9 bases; unmatched junction nucleotides: 8. The CDR3 loop is CASRGLVGFEQFF. DNA of the CDR3: TGCGCCAGCAGAGGACTAGTTGGGTTTGAGCAGTTCTTC.

This clonotype was recorded once. The chain has TRBV11-2 and TRBJ2-4, with 9 nucleotides matching TRBD2. V trimming: 0 bases; J trimming: 6 bases; junction bases outside the gene matches: 9. Looked up from germline, CDR1 is SGHAT and CDR2 is FQNNGV. The CDR3 consists of 17 residues. The CDR3 nucleotides read TGTGCCAGCAGCTTAGATCCCGGCGGGGGGGCCGGAAACATTCAGTACTTC. Amino acid sequence: CASSLDPGGGAGNIQYF.

The genes are TRBV18 and TRBJ1-5; tentative D call: TRBD1 (5 bases). Per germline, CDR1 KGHSH and CDR2 LQKENI. The CDR3 has 16 amino acids. Trimming cost V 1 base and J 9 bases, with 19 bases left between them. Here the CDR3 reads CASSPRGGEGSMPQHF. CDR3 bases: TGTGCCAGCTCACCACGGGGTGGAGAGGGGTCAATGCCCCAGCATTTT. The variable domain in full, with the rest retrieved from reference TRBV18 and TRBJ1-5, is NAGVMQNPRHLVRRRGQEARLRCSPMKGHSHVYWYRQLPEEGLKFMVYLQKENIIDESGMPKERFSAEFPKEGPSILRIQQVVRGDSAAYFCASSPRGGEGSMPQHFGDGTRLSIL.

A few counts support this clonotype. The chain has TRBV12-3 or TRBV12-4 and TRBJ2-2; no clear D. The germline V and J ends were trimmed by 3 bases and 5 bases, with 7 bases remaining between them. This CDR3 spans 13 amino acids. The CDR3 reads CASSFRGTGELFF. CDR3 bases: TGTGCCAGCAGTTTCCGAGGAACCGGGGAGCTGTTTTTT.

The chain uses TRBV7-3 and TRBJ1-3, with 8 bases that match TRBD1. With 8 bases clipped from V and 1 base from J, the junction kept 1 base outside the gene matches. Germline CDR1 reads SGHTA; CDR2 reads FQGTGA. CDR3 size: 13 residues. CDR3 in amino acids: CASGTGSGNTIYF. DNA of the CDR3: TGTGCCAGCGGGACAGGTTCTGGAAACACCATATATTTT.

The rearrangement links TRBV29-1 to TRBJ2-5; TRBD2 matches at 7 bases. The CDR3 loop spans 19 amino acids. V gave up 0 bases and J gave up 5 bases; unmatched junction bases: 21. Germline V lookup: CDR1 SQVTM, CDR2 ANQGSEA. The CDR3 bases are TGCAGCGTTGAAGATCGGGCCCGTACCGGTTGGGGGGGATCGGAGACCCAGTACTTC. Its translation is CSVEDRARTGWGGSETQYF.

The sample holds a few counts of this clonotype. The chain employs TRBV5-1 and TRBJ2-3; D is uncertain. This CDR3 is 14 amino acids long. Trimming removed 1 base from V and 2 bases from J, with 8 bases in between. Germline values: CDR1 SGHRS, CDR2 YFSETQ. For the CDR3, the DNA is TGCGCCAGCAGCTTGCCAGGTCCCACAGATACGCAGTATTTT. Protein: CASSLPGPTDTQYF.